Listed below are T cell receptor beta chains from one sample, sequenced in a study of monozygotic twins with inflammatory bowel disease. TCRdb re-called the 5' RACE reads and gives one entry per CDR3 protein, without DNA. The repertoire table contains about 330,000 distinct CDR3 sequences. Sequencing was carried out using blood. The receptors originated from a human donor with ulcerative colitis or Crohn's disease, or a healthy co-twin of an affected twin (not recorded which). Each CDR3 is given with its conserved first and last residue.

TRBJ1-1	TRBV10-3	CAISRNRDFLESNTEAFF
TRBJ1-1	TRBV7-2	CASSPQGGDTEAFF
TRBJ1-2	TRBV20-1	CSASPGRLNGYTF
TRBJ2-4	TRBV7-2	CASSSPSVSKNIQYF
TRBJ2-7	TRBV28	CASSFDGTRRSNEQYF
TRBJ2-5	TRBV20-1	CSARGTGRGIQETQYF
TRBJ1-2	TRBV10-3	CASGPHLLGYTF
TRBJ1-1	TRBV5-4	CASSRGQGNGVAFF
TRBJ1-6	TRBV19	CASLDRTDSPLHF
TRBJ2-2	TRBV5-1	CASSVQGASGELFF
TRBJ1-1	TRBV6-5	CASSPGPNTEAFF
TRBJ1-2	TRBV10-3	CAVQALGFGTGSNYGYTF
TRBJ2-7	TRBV27	CASSLSLAGVYEQYF
TRBJ2-2	TRBV5-5	CASSRYQTGSTGELFF
TRBJ2-3	TRBV10-3	CAVRGERVTDTQYF
TRBJ2-2	TRBV5-1	CASSLVSGNTGELFF
TRBJ2-3	TRBV2	CASRGSPDTQYF
TRBJ1-6	TRBV9	CASSVAGDGSPLHF
TRBJ2-7	TRBV12-3/TRBV12-4	CASSRYRGQGAYEQYF
TRBJ2-1	TRBV5-4	CASSSHGGLAGEESYNEQFF
TRBJ2-2	TRBV9	CASSVGGAGELFF
TRBJ2-1	TRBV11-3	CASSRPRGGDSYNEQFF
TRBJ2-3	TRBV9	CASGGLSTDTQYF
TRBJ2-1	TRBV28	CASSPGPGGYNEQFF
TRBJ1-2	TRBV28	CASRPGTGGGWVYGYTF